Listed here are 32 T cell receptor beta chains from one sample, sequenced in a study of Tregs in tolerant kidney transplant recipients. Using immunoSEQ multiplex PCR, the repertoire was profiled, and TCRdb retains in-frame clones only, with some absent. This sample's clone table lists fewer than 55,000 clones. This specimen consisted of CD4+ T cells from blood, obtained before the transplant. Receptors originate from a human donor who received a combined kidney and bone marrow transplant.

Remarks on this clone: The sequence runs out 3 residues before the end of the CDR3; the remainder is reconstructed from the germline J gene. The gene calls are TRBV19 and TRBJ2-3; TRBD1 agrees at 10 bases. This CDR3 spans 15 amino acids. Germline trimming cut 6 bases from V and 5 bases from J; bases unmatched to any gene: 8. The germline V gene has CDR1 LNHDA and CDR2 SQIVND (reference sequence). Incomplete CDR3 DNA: TGTGCCAGTAGACCGACGGACAGGGGGGGAGATACG. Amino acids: CASRPTDRGGDT. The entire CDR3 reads CASRPTDRGGDTQYF.

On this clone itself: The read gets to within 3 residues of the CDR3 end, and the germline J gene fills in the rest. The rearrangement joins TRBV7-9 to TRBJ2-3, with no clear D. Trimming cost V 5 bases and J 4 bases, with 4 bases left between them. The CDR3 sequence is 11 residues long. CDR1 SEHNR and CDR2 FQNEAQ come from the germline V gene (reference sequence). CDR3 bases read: TGTGCCAGCAGCCCCGCAGATACG. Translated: CASSPADT. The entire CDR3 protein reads CASSPADTQYF.

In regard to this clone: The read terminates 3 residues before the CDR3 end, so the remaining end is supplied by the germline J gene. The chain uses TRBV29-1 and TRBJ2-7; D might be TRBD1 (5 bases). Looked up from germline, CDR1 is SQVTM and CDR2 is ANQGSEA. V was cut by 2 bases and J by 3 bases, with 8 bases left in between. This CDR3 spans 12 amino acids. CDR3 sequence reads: CSVEQGNYEQYF. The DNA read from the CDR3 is TGCAGCGTTGAACAGGGAAACTACGAG.

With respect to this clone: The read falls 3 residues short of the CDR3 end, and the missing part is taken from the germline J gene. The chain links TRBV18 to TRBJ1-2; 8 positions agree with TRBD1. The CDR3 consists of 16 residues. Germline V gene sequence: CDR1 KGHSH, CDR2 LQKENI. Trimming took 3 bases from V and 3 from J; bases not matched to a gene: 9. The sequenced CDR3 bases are TGTGCCAGCTCACCGCTCCTCGGACAGGGAGACTATGGC. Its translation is CASSPLLGQGDYG. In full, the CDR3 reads CASSPLLGQGDYGYTF.

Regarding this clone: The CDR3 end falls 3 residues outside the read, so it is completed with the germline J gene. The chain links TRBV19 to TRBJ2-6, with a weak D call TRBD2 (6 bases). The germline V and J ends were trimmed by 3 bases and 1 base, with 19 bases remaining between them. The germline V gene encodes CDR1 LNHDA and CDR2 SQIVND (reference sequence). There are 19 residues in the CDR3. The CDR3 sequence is CASSMGGKPYLSGANVLTF. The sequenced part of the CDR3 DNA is TGTGCCAGTAGTATGGGCGGGAAACCCTACCTTTCTGGGGCCAACGTC.

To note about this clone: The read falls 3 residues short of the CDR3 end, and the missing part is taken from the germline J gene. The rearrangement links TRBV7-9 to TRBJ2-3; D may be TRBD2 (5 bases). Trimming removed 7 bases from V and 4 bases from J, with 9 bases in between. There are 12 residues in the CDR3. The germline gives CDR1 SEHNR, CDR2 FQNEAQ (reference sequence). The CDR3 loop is CASTAAADTQYF. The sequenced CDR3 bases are TGTGCCAGCACCGCAGCGGCAGATACG.

The CDR3 reads CASSLWGGAVDEQYF. The DNA read from the CDR3 is TGTGCCAGCAGCCTTTGGGGGGGGGCAGTCGACGAG. V and J are TRBV7-2 and TRBJ2-7, with D perhaps matching TRBD2 (7 bases). The DNA ends 3 residues before the CDR3 does, and the rest of the CDR3 is filled in from the germline J gene. V lost 5 bases and J 5 bases, leaving 19 bases between the germline ends. CDR1 and CDR2 from the germline V gene are SGHTA and FQGNSA. The CDR3 length is 15 residues.

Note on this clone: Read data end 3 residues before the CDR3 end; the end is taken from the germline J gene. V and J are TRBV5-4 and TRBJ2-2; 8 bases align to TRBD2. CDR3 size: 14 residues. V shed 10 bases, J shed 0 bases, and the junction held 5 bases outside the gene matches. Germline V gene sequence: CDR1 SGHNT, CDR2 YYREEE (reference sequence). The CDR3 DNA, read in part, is TGTGCCGGCTGGACTAGCCCGAACACCGGGGAG. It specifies CAGWTSPNTGE. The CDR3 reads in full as CAGWTSPNTGELFF.

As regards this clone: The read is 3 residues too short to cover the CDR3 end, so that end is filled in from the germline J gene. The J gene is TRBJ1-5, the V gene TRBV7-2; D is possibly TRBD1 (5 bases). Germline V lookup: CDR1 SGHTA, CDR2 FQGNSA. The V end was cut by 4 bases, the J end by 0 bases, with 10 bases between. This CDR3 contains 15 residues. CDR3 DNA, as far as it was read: TGTGCCAGCAGCTGGACACCTTTTAGCAATCAGCCC. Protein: CASSWTPFSNQP. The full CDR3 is CASSWTPFSNQPQHF.

The covered CDR3 bases are TGTGCCTGGAGTGAAGGTCCTTTCAGCAATCAGCCC. It yields the protein CAWSEGPFSNQP. The full CDR3 is CAWSEGPFSNQPQHF. V usage is TRBV30 and J usage is TRBJ1-5; no reliable D call. The read is 3 residues too short to cover the CDR3 end, so that end is filled in from the germline J gene. The V end was cut by 1 base, the J end by 1 base, with 11 bases between. CDR1 and CDR2 (germline): GTSNPN, SVGIG (reference sequence). CDR3 length: 15 residues.

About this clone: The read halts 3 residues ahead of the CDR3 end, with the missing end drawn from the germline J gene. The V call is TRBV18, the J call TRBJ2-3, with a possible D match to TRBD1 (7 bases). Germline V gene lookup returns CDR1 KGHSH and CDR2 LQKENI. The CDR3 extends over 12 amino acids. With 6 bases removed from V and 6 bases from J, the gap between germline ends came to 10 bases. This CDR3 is CASSPGGDTQYF. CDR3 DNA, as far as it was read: TGTGCCAGCTCCCCAGGGGGGGATACG.

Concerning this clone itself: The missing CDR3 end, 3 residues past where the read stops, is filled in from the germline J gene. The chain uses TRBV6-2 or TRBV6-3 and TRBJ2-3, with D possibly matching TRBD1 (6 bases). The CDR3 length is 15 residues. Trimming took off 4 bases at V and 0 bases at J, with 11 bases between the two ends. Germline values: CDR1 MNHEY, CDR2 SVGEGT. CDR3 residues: CASSSYRDSTDTQYF. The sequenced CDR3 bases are TGTGCCAGCAGTTCCTACAGGGATAGCACAGATACG.

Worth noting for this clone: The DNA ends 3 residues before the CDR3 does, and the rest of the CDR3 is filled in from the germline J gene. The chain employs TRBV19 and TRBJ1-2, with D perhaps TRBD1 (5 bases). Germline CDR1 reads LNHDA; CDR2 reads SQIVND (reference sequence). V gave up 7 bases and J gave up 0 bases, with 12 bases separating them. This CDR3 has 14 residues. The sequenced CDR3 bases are TGTGCCAGTACCCCGCAACAGGCTAACTATGGC. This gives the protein CASTPQQANYG. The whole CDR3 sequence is CASTPQQANYGYTF.

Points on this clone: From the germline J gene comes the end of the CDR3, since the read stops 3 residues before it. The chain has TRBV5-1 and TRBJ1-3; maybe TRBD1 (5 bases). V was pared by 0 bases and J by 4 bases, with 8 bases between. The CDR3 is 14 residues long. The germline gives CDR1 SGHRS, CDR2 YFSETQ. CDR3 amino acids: CASSLDPGGNTIYF. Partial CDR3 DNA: TGCGCCAGCAGCTTGGACCCAGGGGGAAACACC.

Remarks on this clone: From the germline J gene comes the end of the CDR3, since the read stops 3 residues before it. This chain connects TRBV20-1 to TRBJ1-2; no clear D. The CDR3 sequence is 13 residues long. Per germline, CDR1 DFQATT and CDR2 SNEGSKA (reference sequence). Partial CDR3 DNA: TGCAGCCAATTAGATCGTCCCAACTATGGC. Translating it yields CSQLDRPNYG. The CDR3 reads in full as CSQLDRPNYGYTF.

The CDR3 loop is CASTSQGIGSPLHF. The part of the CDR3 DNA that was read is TGTGCCAGCACCTCACAGGGGATCGGTTCACCC. This chain uses TRBV13 with TRBJ1-6, with TRBD1 identical over 7 bases. Read sequence stops 3 residues before the CDR3 end, and the germline J gene provides the missing end. The CDR3 has 14 residues. Trimming cost V 7 bases and J 9 bases; bases outside gene matches: 9. Germline-derived CDR1 and CDR2 are PRHDT and FYEKMQ (reference sequence).

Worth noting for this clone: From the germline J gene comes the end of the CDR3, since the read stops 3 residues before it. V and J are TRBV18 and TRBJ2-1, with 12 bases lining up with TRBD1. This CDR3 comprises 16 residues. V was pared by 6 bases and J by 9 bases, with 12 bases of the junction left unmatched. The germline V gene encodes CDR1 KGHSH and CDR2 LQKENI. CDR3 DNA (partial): TGTGCCAGCTCGAGGCTGGGACAGGGGGCCCCGGGTGAG. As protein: CASSRLGQGAPGE. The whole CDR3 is CASSRLGQGAPGEQFF.

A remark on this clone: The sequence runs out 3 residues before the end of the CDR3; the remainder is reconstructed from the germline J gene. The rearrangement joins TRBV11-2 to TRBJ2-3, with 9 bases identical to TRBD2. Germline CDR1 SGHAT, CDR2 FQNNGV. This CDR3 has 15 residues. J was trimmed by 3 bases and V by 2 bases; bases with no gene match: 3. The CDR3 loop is CASSLQRGDTDTQYF. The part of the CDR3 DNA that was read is TGTGCCAGCAGCTTACAGCGGGGGGATACAGATACG.

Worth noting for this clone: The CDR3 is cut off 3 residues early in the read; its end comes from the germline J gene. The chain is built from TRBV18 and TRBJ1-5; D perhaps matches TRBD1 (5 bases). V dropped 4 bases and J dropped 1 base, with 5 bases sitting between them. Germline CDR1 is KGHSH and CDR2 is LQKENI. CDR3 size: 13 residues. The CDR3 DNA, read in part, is TGTGCCAGCTCACAGGGGAGCAATCAGCCC. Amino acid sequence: CASSQGSNQP. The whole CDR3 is CASSQGSNQPQHF.

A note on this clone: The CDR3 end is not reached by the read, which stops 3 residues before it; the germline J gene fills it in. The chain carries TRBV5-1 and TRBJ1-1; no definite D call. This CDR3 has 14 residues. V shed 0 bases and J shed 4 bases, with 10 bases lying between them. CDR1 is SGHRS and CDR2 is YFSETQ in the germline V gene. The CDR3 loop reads CASSLGPRGTEAFF. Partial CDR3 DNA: TGCGCCAGCAGCTTGGGCCCGCGGGGCACTGAA.

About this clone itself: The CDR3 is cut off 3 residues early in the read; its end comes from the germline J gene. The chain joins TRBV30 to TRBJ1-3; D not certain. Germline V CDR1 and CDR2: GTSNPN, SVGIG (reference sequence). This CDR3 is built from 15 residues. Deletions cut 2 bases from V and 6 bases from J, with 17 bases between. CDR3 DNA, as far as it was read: TGTGCCTGGAGTACCTCGGGGTTCGGGCAAAACACC. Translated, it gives CAWSTSGFGQNT. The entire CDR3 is CAWSTSGFGQNTIYF.

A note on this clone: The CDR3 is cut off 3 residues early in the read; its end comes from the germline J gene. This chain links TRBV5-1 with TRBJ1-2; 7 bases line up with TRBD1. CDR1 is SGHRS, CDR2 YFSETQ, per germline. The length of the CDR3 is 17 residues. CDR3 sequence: CASSLEFHRGRGEGYTF. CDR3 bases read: TGCGCCAGCAGCTTGGAGTTCCATAGGGGGCGCGGTGAAGGC.

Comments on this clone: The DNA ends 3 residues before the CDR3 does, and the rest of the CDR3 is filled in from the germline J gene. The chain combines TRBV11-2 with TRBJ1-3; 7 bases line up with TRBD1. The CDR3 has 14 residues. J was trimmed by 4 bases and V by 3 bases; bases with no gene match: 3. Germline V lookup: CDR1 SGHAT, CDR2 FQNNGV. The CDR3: CASSLTGLGNTIYF. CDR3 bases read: TGTGCCAGCAGCTTGACAGGGCTAGGAAACACC.

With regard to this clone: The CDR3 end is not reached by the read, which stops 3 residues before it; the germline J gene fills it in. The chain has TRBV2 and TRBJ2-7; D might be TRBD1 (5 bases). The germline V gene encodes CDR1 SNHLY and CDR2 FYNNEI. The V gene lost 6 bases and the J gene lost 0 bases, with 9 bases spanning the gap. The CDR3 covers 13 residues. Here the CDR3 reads CASRWTPSYEQYF. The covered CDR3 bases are TGTGCCAGCAGATGGACACCCTCCTACGAG.

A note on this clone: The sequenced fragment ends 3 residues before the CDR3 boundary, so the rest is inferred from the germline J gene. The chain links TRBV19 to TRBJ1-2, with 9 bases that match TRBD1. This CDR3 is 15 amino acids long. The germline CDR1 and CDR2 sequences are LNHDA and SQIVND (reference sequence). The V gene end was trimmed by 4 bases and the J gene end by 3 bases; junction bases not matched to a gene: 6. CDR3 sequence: CASSTGQGIDYGYTF. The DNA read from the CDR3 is TGTGCCAGTAGTACAGGACAGGGGATCGACTATGGC. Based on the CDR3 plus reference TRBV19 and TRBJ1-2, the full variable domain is DGGITQSPKYLFRKEGQNVTLSCEQNLNHDAMYWYRQDPGQGLRLIYYSQIVNDFQKGDIAEGYSVSREKKESFPLTVTSAQKNPTAFYLCASSTGQGIDYGYTFGSGTRLTVV.

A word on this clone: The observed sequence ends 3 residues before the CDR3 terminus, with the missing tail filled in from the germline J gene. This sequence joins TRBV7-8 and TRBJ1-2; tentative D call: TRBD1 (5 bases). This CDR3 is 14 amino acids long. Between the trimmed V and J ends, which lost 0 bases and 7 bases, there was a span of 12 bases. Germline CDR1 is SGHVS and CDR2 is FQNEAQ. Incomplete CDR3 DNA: TGTGCCAGCAGCTTAGCGCTTCAGGGCGGTGGC. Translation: CASSLALQGGG. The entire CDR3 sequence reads CASSLALQGGGYTF.

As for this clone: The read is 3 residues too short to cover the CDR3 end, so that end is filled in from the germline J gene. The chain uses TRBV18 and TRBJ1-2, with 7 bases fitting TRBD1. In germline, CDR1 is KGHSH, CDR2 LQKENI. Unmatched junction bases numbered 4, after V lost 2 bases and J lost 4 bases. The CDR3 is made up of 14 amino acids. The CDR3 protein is CASSPGTDAYGYTF. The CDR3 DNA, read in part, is TGTGCCAGCTCACCAGGGACAGACGCCTATGGC.

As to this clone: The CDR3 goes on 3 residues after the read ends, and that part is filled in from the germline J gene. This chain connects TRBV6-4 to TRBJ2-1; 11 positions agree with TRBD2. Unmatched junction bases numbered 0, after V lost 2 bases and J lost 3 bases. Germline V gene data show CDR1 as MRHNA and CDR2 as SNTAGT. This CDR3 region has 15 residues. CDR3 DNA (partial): TGTGCCAGCAGTGACACTAGCGGGGGCTACAATGAG. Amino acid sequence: CASSDTSGGYNE. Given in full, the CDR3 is CASSDTSGGYNEQFF.

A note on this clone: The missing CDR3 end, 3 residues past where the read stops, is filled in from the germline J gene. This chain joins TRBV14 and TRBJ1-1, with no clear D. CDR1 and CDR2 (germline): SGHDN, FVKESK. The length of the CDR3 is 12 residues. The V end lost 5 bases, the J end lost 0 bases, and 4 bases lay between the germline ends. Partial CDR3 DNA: TGTGCCAGCAGCGACATGAACACTGAA. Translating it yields CASSDMNTE. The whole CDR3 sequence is CASSDMNTEAFF.

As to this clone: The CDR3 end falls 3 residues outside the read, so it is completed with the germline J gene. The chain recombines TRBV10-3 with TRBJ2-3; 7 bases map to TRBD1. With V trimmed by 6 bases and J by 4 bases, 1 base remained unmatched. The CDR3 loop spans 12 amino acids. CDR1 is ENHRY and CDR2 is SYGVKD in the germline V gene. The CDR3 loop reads CAISDRADTQYF. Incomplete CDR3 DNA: TGTGCCATCAGCGACAGGGCAGATACG.

CDR3: CAIRKRGGTDTQYF. Incomplete CDR3 DNA: TGTGCCATCCGGAAGCGGGGGGGCACAGATACG. The chain has TRBV2 and TRBJ2-3; 9 bases align to TRBD2. Coverage ceases 3 residues before the CDR3 finishes, and the germline J gene fills in the end. The CDR3 is 14 amino acids. Trimming took 10 bases from V and 1 from J; bases not matched to a gene: 6. In germline, CDR1 is SNHLY, CDR2 FYNNEI.

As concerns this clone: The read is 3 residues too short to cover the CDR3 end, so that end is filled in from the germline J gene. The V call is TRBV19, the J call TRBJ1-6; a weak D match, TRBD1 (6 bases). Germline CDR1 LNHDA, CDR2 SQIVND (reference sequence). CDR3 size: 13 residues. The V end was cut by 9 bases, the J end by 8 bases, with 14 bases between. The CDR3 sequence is CARTRGWYSPLHF. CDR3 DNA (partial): TGTGCCAGAACCAGGGGCTGGTATTCACCC.